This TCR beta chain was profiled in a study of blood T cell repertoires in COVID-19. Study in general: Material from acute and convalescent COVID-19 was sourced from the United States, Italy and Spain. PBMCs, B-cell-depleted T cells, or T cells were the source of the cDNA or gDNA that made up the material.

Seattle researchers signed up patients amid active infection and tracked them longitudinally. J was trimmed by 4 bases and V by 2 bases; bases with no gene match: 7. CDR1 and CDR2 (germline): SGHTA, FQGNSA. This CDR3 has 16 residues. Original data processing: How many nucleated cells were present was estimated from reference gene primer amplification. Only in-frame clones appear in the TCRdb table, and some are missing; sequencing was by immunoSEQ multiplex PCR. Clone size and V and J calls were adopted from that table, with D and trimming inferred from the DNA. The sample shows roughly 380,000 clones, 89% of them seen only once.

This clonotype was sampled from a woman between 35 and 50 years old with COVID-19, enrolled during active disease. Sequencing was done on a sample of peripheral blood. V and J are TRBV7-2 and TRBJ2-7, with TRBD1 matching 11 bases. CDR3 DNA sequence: TGTGCCAGCAGCTTAAAGGTCGGGACAGGGGGGTACGAGCAGTACTTC. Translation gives CASSLKVGTGGYEQYF.